This T cell receptor (beta chain) stems from a study of tumor-infiltrating lymphocytes in primary liver carcinoma. Study-wide context: Patients diagnosed with primary liver carcinoma received treatment through surgical resection.

The CDR3 runs 13 residues. CDR1 is MNHNY and CDR2 is SVGAGI in the germline V gene (reference sequence). Trimming pared 4 bases from V and 7 bases from J, leaving 13 bases between. Unsorted whole blood served as the source of blood RNA, and germline DNA was extracted as well. A few counts support this clonotype. The researchers produced TCR beta cDNA from around 0.5 ug total RNA with a constant-region primer. ARM-PCR, slightly modified, supplied the TCR beta libraries through three nested multiplex PCR rounds. Forward primers for TRBV1-TRBV30 and a C-beta reverse primer served the first two PCR rounds, at about 9 cycles each. TCRdb re-called the multiplex PCR reads through MiXCR, storing one row per CDR3 protein. The top ten hold about 7.1% of the sample, which has nearly 200,000 distinct CDR3 sequences, around three fifths seen once.

The source of this sequence is an older woman with primary liver carcinoma and hepatitis B virus infection. The sample consisted of peripheral blood. The chain joins TRBV6-6 to TRBJ1-1; D is uncertain. The CDR3 here is CASSSTDAYEAFF. CDR3 nucleotide sequence: TGTGCCAGCAGTTCCACGGACGCATATGAAGCTTTCTTT.